A selection of T cell receptor beta chains follows, all from one sample in a study of spatial heterogeneity in lung cancer. TCRdb re-analysed the 5' RACE reads in MiXCR, keeping a single row per CDR3 protein. The top ten clones hold approximately 15% of a sample with some 120,000 distinct CDR3 sequences, about 12% of them seen once. Source: PBMCs, taken at follow-up. Source of these receptors: a male donor with early-stage non-small cell lung cancer. The CDR3 runs from the conserved cysteine through the conserved F or W. Each record gives: V gene, CDR3 protein.

V: TRBV20-1
CDR3: CSARQHRNQPQHF

V: TRBV5-1
CDR3: CASSLGLAGADYEQYF

V: TRBV9
CDR3: CASSVSGNVPTDTQYF

V: TRBV7-9
CDR3: CASSPQLLNTEAFF

V: TRBV5-1
CDR3: CASSLRRTGYNEQFF

V: TRBV4-1
CDR3: CASSQGVLAKNIQYF

V: TRBV5-8
CDR3: CASSLDGTFQPQHF

V: TRBV15
CDR3: CATSRSAMGTEAFF

V: TRBV14
CDR3: CASSLGTVSSYNEQFF

V: TRBV7-2
CDR3: CASSLLGLGYNF

V: TRBV12-3/TRBV12-4
CDR3: CASRSLALAYEQYF

V: TRBV5-1
CDR3: CASSFQGANTGELFF

V: TRBV14
CDR3: CASSPQGHGDTQYF

V: TRBV6-5
CDR3: CASSTGGYEQYF

V: TRBV27
CDR3: CASSFGTGNNQPQHF

V: TRBV28
CDR3: CASRPPTGGRENEQFF

V: TRBV10-3
CDR3: CAISEGARGDYGYTF

V: TRBV9
CDR3: CASSGHTGTYEQYF

V: TRBV5-1
CDR3: CASSFGGSTVETQYF

V: TRBV7-2
CDR3: CASSLVVVMVLAPSLDTDTQYF

V: TRBV5-1
CDR3: CASSLQGSNTEAFF

V: TRBV11-3
CDR3: CASSSNSGANVLTF

V: TRBV25-1
CDR3: CASSESGTNYNEQFF

V: TRBV5-1
CDR3: CASSSQGAKETQYF

V: TRBV9
CDR3: CASSEQTGRSTDTQYF

V: TRBV28
CDR3: CASSREGGRLNTEAFF

V: TRBV3-1
CDR3: CASSSDADTQYF

V: TRBV5-1
CDR3: CASSFDGNYGYTF

V: TRBV5-4
CDR3: CASSSKSGDRVNGYTF

V: TRBV5-5
CDR3: CASSEDRDRNQPQHF

V: TRBV12-3/TRBV12-4
CDR3: CASRILSDYTF

V: TRBV3-1
CDR3: CASSQGQTNQPQHF

V: TRBV5-6
CDR3: CASSARTPGVTQYF

V: TRBV20-1
CDR3: CSARDLAGSYEQYF

V: TRBV20-1
CDR3: CSAREVEQENTEAFF

V: TRBV11-2
CDR3: CASSPEDETQYF

V: TRBV10-2
CDR3: CASSDRLAGQETQYF

V: TRBV24-1
CDR3: CATSDLRLTTEAFF

V: TRBV10-3
CDR3: CAISEVRTETYEQYF

V: TRBV4-1
CDR3: CASSLGARSTEAFF

V: TRBV3-1
CDR3: CASSPRGASQYF

V: TRBV20-1
CDR3: CSARGAGQKQETQYF

V: TRBV6-5
CDR3: CASGRGGQPQHF

V: TRBV20-1
CDR3: CSLHRTGELFF

V: TRBV28
CDR3: CASSSGAQGWLGYTF

V: TRBV3-1
CDR3: CASSQGHSGGNTQYF

V: TRBV28
CDR3: CASSATYEQYF

V: TRBV9
CDR3: CASSVAPASTSYNEQFF

V: TRBV7-3
CDR3: CASSLGMKETQYF

V: TRBV4-1
CDR3: CASSQAGRGRGASYNEQFF